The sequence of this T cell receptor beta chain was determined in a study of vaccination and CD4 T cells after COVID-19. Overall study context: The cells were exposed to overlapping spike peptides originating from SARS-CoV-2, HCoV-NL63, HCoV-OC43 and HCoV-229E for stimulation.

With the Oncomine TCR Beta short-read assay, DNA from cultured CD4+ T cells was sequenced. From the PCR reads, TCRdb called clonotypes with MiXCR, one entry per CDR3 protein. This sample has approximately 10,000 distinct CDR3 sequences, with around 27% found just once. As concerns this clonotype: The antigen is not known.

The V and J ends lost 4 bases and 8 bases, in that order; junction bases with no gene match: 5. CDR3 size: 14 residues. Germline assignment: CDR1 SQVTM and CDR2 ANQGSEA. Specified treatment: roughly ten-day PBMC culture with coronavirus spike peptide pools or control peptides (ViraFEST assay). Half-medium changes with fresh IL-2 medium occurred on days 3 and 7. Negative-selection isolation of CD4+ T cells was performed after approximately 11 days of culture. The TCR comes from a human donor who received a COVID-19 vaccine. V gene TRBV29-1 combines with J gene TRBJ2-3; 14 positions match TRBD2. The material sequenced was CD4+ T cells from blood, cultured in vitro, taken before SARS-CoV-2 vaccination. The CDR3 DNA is TGCAGCGTTGCCGGACTAGCGGGGGGTATTACGCAGTATTTT. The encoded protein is CSVAGLAGGITQYF.